The rows below give T cell receptor beta chains drawn from one sample of a study of T cell responses to AZD1222 COVID-19 vaccine. Sequenced by immunoSEQ multiplex PCR; TCRdb stores in-frame clones only, minus some. The sample carries some 96,000 clones, approximately 84% recorded once. Specimen: peripheral blood, collected 28 days after the second AZD1222 dose. The receptors were sampled from an adult who received the AZD1222 COVID-19 vaccine. Each CDR3 is given with its conserved first and last residue. Each record gives: clone size, D gene, J gene, V gene, CDR3 protein, CDR3 DNA. D genes are given only for firm matches. Clone size is not always given. Where it is, it says once, few, many or a class for expanded clones.

many | TRBD1 | TRBJ2-1 | TRBV4-2 | CASSQTFRGQGDNEQFF | TGTGCCAGCAGCCAAACCTTCCGGGGACAGGGCGACAATGAGCAGTTCTTC
. | . | TRBJ2-1 | TRBV9 | CASSAPMAARDYNEQFF | TGTGCCAGCAGCGCCCCAATGGCCGCGAGGGATTACAATGAGCAGTTCTTC
. | TRBD1 | TRBJ1-2 | TRBV4-1 | CASSRRTGRDYGYTF | TGCGCCAGCAGCAGACGGACAGGGCGAGACTATGGCTACACCTTC
. | TRBD1 | TRBJ2-5 | TRBV7-9 | CASSLGQAGETQYF | TGTGCCAGCAGCCTGGGACAGGCCGGAGAGACCCAGTACTTC
. | TRBD1 | TRBJ2-7 | TRBV4-1 | CASSQDNRGGYYEQYF | TGCGCCAGCAGCCAAGATAATAGAGGGGGCTACTACGAGCAGTACTTC
few | . | TRBJ1-4 | TRBV7-8 | CASRIIGRGPNEKLFF | TGTGCCAGCAGGATTATCGGCAGGGGACCTAATGAAAAACTGTTTTTT
. | . | TRBJ1-2 | TRBV29-1 | CSVDKAFSGNYGYTF | TGCAGCGTTGATAAAGCCTTTTCCGGTAACTATGGCTACACCTTC
. | . | TRBJ1-1 | TRBV5-1 | CASSLSWGTEAFF | TGCGCCAGCAGCTTATCCTGGGGAACTGAAGCTTTCTTT
. | TRBD1 | TRBJ1-5 | TRBV10-1 | CASSESGTENSNQPQHF | TGCGCCAGCAGTGAGTCGGGGACAGAAAATAGCAATCAGCCCCAGCATTTT
few | . | TRBJ2-7 | TRBV20-1 | CSARGLSEQYF | TGCAGTGCTAGAGGGTTGTCGGAGCAGTACTTC